This passage covers 9 T cell receptor beta chains from one sample sequenced in a study of CD8 T cells in ankylosing spondylitis (TCRdb year 2017). These TCRs are of unknown antigen specificity. To prepare the library, 5' RACE was applied. Sequencer: Illumina HiSeq 2500. The public reads were reprocessed in TCRdb via fastp at Q25 and MiXCR, keeping in-frame beta chains. For every CDR3 protein sequence, its rows merge into one entry that carries the most common genes and DNA. Within this sample are hundreds of thousands of distinct CDR3 sequences, with around 11% of them counted one time only. Of the sample, approximately 0.5% is held by the ten largest clones. On the study overall, not on this receptor specifically: A TCR beta motif of about 8 highly homologous amino acid variants appeared characteristic of blood from ankylosing spondylitis patients.

Sample: blood, either unsorted or a sorted T cell fraction (not recorded which). All receptors come from a male donor with ankylosing spondylitis.

V usage is TRBV20-1 and J usage is TRBJ2-1, with D perhaps TRBD2 (5 bases). Germline V gives CDR1 DFQATT, CDR2 SNEGSKA (reference sequence). The CDR3 is 15 amino acids. V lost 3 bases to trimming and J lost 4 bases, with 16 bases between them. The CDR3 sequence is CSARGFGLPYNEQFF. The DNA for the CDR3 is TGCAGTGCTAGGGGCTTCGGACTTCCTTACAATGAGCAGTTCTTC.

This clonotype appeared a few times. This chain connects TRBV6-1 to TRBJ1-5; TRBD1 agrees at 11 bases. The V gene's germline CDR1 is MNHNS and CDR2 SASEGT. J lost 3 bases, V lost 5 bases, and 3 bases had no gene match. This CDR3 is built from 15 residues. This CDR3 reads CASSPGQGANQPQHF. In nucleotides, the CDR3 is TGTGCCAGCAGTCCAGGACAGGGGGCCAATCAGCCCCAGCATTTT.

This clonotype occurred a few times. V gene TRBV20-1 combines with J gene TRBJ1-6; 7 bases line up with TRBD1. Trimming took 6 bases from V and 8 from J; bases not matched to a gene: 13. Looked up from germline, CDR1 is DFQATT and CDR2 is SNEGSKA (reference sequence). The CDR3 spans 15 residues. This CDR3 reads CSARWGTGEYSPLHF. CDR3 nucleotides: TGCAGTGCCCGATGGGGAACAGGGGAATATTCACCCCTCCACTTT.

This clonotype has only a few counts. The CDR3 sequence: CSVTGTGANVLTF. CDR3 DNA: TGCAGCGTGACAGGGACCGGGGCCAACGTCCTGACTTTC. The gene calls are TRBV29-1 and TRBJ2-6; 7 bases are shared with TRBD1. Germline V CDR1 and CDR2: SQVTM, ANQGSEA. This CDR3 region has 13 residues. The J segment lost 4 bases and the V segment lost 6 bases, leaving 3 bases of the junction unmatched.

There are many counts of this clonotype. The chain joins TRBV5-1 to TRBJ2-2, with D perhaps TRBD1 or TRBD2 (5 bases each). V shed 2 bases and J shed 9 bases, with 17 bases lying between them. Germline V gives CDR1 SGHRS, CDR2 YFSETQ. This CDR3 is built from 15 residues. The CDR3 spells CASSFHGTPDRELFF. CDR3 in DNA: TGCGCCAGCAGCTTTCACGGGACGCCAGACCGGGAGCTGTTTTTT.

This clonotype was seen repeatedly, ten times or more. The chain employs TRBV5-1 and TRBJ1-1; D not certain. The V end was cut by 2 bases, the J end by 1 base, with 9 bases between. This CDR3 has 14 residues. The germline CDR1 and CDR2 sequences are SGHRS and YFSETQ. CDR3 nucleotide sequence: TGCGCCAGCAGCTTATTAACGGCGAACACTGAAGCTTTCTTT. Translation: CASSLLTANTEAFF.

V gene TRBV28 combines with J gene TRBJ1-4, with D perhaps matching TRBD1 (6 bases). V lost 4 bases and J lost 6, with 9 bases in between. The CDR3 totals 13 residues. Germline loops: CDR1 MDHEN, CDR2 SYDVKM. CDR3 sequence: CASSSQGYEKLFF. In nucleotides, the CDR3 is TGTGCCAGCAGTTCACAGGGATATGAAAAACTGTTTTTT.

The rearrangement links TRBV29-1 to TRBJ2-7, with 9 bases fitting TRBD1. With V trimmed by 4 bases and J by 3 bases, 7 bases remained unmatched. The length of the CDR3 is 14 residues. Germline CDR1 SQVTM, CDR2 ANQGSEA. The CDR3 nucleotides read TGCAGCGTTGGAAGGGGGACAGGGAGCTACGAGCAGTACTTC. Protein sequence: CSVGRGTGSYEQYF.

This clonotype was observed a few times. V and J are TRBV2 and TRBJ2-3; TRBD1 is a possible D gene (6 bases). Germline CDR1 SNHLY, CDR2 FYNNEI. The CDR3 has 15 residues. Trimming shortened V by 6 bases and J by 6 bases, and 19 bases separated the two germline ends. The CDR3 is CASRRGTWGRDTQYF. CDR3 DNA sequence: TGTGCCAGCAGGAGGGGGACATGGGGCCGGGATACGCAGTATTTT.